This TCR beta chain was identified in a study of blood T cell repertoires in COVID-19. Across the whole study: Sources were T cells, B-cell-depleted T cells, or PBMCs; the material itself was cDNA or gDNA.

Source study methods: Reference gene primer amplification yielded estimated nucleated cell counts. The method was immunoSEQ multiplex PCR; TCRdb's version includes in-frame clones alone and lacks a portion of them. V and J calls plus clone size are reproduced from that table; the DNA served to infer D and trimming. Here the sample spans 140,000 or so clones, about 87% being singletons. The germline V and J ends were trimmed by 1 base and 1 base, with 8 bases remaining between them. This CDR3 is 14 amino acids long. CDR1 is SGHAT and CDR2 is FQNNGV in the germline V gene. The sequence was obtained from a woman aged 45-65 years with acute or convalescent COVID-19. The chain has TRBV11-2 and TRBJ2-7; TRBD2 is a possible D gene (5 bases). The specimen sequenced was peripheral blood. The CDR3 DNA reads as TGTGCCAGCAGCTTAGCGGGGATTTCCTACGAGCAGTACTTC. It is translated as CASSLAGISYEQYF.